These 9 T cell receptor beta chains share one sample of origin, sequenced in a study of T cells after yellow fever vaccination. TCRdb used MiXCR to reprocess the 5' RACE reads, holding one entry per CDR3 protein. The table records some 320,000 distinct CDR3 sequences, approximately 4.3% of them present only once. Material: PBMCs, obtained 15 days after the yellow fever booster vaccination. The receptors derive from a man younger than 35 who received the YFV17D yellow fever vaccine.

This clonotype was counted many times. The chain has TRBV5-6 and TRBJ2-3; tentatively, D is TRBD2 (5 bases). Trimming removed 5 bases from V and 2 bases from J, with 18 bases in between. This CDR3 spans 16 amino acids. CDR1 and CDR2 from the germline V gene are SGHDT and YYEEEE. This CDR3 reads CASSRRESGLTDTQYF. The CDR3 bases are TGTGCCAGCAGTCGTCGTGAAAGCGGCCTCACAGATACGCAGTATTTT.

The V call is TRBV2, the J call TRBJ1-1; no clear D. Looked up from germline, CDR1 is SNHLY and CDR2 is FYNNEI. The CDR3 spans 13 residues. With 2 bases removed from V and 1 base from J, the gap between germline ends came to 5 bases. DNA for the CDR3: TGTGCCAGCAGTGAATTACCGAACACTGAAGCTTTCTTT. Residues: CASSELPNTEAFF.

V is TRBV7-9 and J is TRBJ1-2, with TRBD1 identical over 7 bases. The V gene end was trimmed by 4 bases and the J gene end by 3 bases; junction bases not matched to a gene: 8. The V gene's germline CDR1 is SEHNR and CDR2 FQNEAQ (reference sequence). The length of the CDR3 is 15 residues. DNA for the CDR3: TGTGCCAGCAGCTCGGGGGAGGGGGCCTACTATGGCTACACCTTC. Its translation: CASSSGEGAYYGYTF.

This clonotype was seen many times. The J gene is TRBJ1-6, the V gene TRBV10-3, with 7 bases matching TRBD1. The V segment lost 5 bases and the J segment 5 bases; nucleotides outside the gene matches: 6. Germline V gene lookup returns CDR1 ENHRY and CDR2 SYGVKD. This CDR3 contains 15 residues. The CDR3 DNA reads TGTGCCATCAGTAAAGGGACAGAGCATAATTCACCCCTCCACTTT. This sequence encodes CAISKGTEHNSPLHF.

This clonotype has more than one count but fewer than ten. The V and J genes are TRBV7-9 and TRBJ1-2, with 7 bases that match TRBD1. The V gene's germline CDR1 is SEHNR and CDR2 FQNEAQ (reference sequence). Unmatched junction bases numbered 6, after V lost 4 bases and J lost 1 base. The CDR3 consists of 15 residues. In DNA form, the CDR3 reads TGTGCCAGCAGCTCGACAGGGAAAGATAACTATGGCTACACCTTC. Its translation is CASSSTGKDNYGYTF.

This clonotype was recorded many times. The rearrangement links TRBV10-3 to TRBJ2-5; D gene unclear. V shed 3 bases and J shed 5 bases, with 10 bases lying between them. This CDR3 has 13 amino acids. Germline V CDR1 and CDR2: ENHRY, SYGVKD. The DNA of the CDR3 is TGTGCCATCAGTGAAACCTCGCGGGAGACCCAGTACTTC. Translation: CAISETSRETQYF.

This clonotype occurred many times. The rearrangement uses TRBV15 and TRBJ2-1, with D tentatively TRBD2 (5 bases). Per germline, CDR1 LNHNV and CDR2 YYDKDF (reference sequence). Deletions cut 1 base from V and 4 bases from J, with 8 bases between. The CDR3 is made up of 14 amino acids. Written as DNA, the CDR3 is TGTGCCACCAGCAGAGTAACGGGGTACAATGAGCAGTTCTTC. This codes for CATSRVTGYNEQFF.

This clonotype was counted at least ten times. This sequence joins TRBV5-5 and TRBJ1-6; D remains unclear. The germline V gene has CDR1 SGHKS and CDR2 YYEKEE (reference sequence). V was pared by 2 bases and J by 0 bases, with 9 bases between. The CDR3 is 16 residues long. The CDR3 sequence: CASSLRDDSYNSPLHF. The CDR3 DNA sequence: TGTGCCAGCAGCTTAAGGGATGACTCCTATAATTCACCCCTCCACTTT.

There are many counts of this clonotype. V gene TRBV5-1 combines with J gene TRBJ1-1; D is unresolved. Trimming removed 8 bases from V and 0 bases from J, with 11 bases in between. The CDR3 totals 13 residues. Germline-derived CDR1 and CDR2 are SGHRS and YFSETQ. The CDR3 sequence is CASTDGLNTEAFF. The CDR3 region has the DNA TGCGCCAGTACGGACGGACTGAACACTGAAGCTTTCTTT.